This entry lists 20 T cell receptor beta chains sequenced from one sample in a study of metastatic and nonmetastatic thyroid tumors. Using MiXCR, TCRdb re-called clones from the PCR reads. The repertoire consists of about 28,000 clones, with 20% to 30% occurring once and the leading ten covering about 2.5%. No patient had received any treatment before thyroid surgery. The material sequenced was blood. The receptors originated from a female donor with papillary thyroid cancer or a benign thyroid nodule (not recorded which). Some clones in this sample may be carry-over from other donors' samples.

About this clone itself: The CDR3 does not end in the conserved phenylalanine or tryptophan, so this is likely a read error. V is TRBV27 and J is TRBJ2-5; D not resolved. The CDR3 loop spans 14 amino acids. The germline V gene has CDR1 MNHEY and CDR2 SMNVEV (reference sequence). CDR3 protein: CASSFMMKGETQYC. The CDR3 DNA is TGTGCCAGCAGTTTTATGATGAAAGGAGAGACGCAGTACTGC.

In this sample, this clone turned up many times. Sequence at one end of the junction differs from germline and may be a read error. Different DNA sequences within this sample yield the same CDR3. J is TRBJ2-5 and V is TRBV7-7; 8 bases map to TRBD1. CDR1 is SSHAT, CDR2 FNYEAQ, per germline (reference sequence). CDR3 length equals 15 residues. The CDR3 sequence: CASSSLTGVQETQYF. CDR3 nucleotides: TGTGCTAGCAGCTCGTTGACAGGGGTCCAAGAGACCCAGTACTTC. Based on the CDR3 plus reference TRBV7-7 and TRBJ2-5, the full variable domain is GAGVSQSPRYKVTKRGQDVTLRCDPISSHATLYWYQQALGQGPEFLTYFNYEAQPDKSGLPSDRFSAERPEGSISTLTIQRTEQRDSAMYRCASSSLTGVQETQYFGPGTRLLVL.

This rearrangement joins TRBV27 to TRBJ2-2; 11 bases are a match to TRBD2. Germline trimming cut 3 bases from V and 4 bases from J; bases unmatched to any gene: 7. The CDR3 is made up of 17 amino acids. The germline gives CDR1 MNHEY, CDR2 SMNVEV (reference sequence). Here the CDR3 reads CASSFLAGGAITGELFF. CDR3 sequence (DNA): TGTGCCAGCAGTTTTCTAGCGGGAGGAGCCATCACCGGGGAGCTGTTTTTT.

A remark on this clone: The junction departs from the called germline gene at one end, perhaps through a read error. V is TRBV27 and J is TRBJ1-6; D is unresolved. CDR1 is MNHEY and CDR2 is SMNVEV in the germline V gene (reference sequence). The CDR3 has 15 amino acids. CDR3: CATSLSVGYNSPLHF. CDR3 in DNA: TGTGCCACCAGTTTATCTGTAGGATATAATTCACCACTCCACTTT.

At least ten counts were recorded for this clone. The rearrangement joins TRBV11-2 to TRBJ2-4; 9 bases line up with TRBD2. The CDR3 is 16 amino acids. The germline CDR1 and CDR2 sequences are SGHAT and FQNNGV. J was trimmed by 4 bases and V by 1 base; bases with no gene match: 5. The CDR3 here is CASSLVETSGKNIQYF. DNA of the CDR3: TGTGCCAGCAGCTTAGTCGAGACTAGCGGTAAAAACATTCAGTACTTC. Filled out from reference TRBV11-2 and TRBJ2-4, the complete variable domain reads EAGVAQSPRYKIIEKRQSVAFWCNPISGHATLYWYQQILGQGPKLLIQFQNNGVVDDSQLPKDRFSAERLKGVDSTLKIQPAKLEDSAVYLCASSLVETSGKNIQYFGAGTRLSVL.

This clone was seen only a few times. V is TRBV5-1 and J is TRBJ2-3; perhaps TRBD2 as D (5 bases). The CDR3 is 16 amino acids. The V end was cut by 6 bases, the J end by 3 bases, with 20 bases between. Germline CDR1 and CDR2: SGHRS and YFSETQ. CDR3 residues: CASTTNDRGNTDTQYF. DNA for the CDR3: TGCGCCAGCACCACGAACGACCGAGGGAATACAGATACGCAGTATTTT.

In its sample, this clone was seen many times. This rearrangement joins TRBV6-4 to TRBJ2-3, with TRBD1 identical over 12 bases. This CDR3 has 19 amino acids. Looked up from germline, CDR1 is MRHNA and CDR2 is SNTAGT. V lost 1 base to trimming and J lost 0 bases; unmatched junction nucleotides: 8. CDR3: CASSDWGQGASTSTDTQYF. CDR3 bases: TGTGCCAGCAGTGACTGGGGACAGGGGGCCTCGACTAGCACAGATACGCAGTATTTT.

This clone was observed many times. The chain employs TRBV30 and TRBJ1-4; D is unclear. There are 16 residues in the CDR3. V was clipped by 4 bases and J by 8 bases, with 23 bases between them. CDR1 and CDR2 from the germline V gene are GTSNPN and SVGIG (reference sequence). The CDR3, as DNA: TGTGCCTGGATCACCCCCGGGCCCGATGGGAAAGAAAAACTGTTTTTT. Translating it yields CAWITPGPDGKEKLFF.

This chain connects TRBV6-2 or TRBV6-3 to TRBJ1-1; 10 bases are a match to TRBD1. The CDR3 is 18 amino acids. Germline loops: CDR1 MNHEY, CDR2 SVGEGT. J was trimmed by 2 bases and V by 6 bases; bases with no gene match: 15. Here the CDR3 DNA reads TGTGCCAGCAGGTCAACGGGACAGGGGAGGGGAGGAAACACTGAAGCTTTCTTT. Translated: CASRSTGQGRGGNTEAFF.

As to this clone: This could be a read error, since a much larger clone is one nucleotide away. The chain uses TRBV5-6 and TRBJ1-1; TRBD1 agrees at 8 bases. The V gene end was trimmed by 5 bases and the J gene end by 4 bases; junction bases not matched to a gene: 10. CDR1 and CDR2 (germline): SGHDT, YYEEEE. The CDR3 is 15 amino acids. CDR3 sequence reads: CASRGQVGPGTEAFF. The CDR3 nucleotides read TGTGCCAGCAGGGGACAGGTGGGCCCTGGCACTGAAGCTTTCTTT. Complete variable domain (other parts from reference TRBV5-6 and TRBJ1-1): DAGVTQSPTHLIKTRGQQVTLRCSPKSGHDTVSWYQQALGQGPQFIFQYYEEEERQRGNFPDRFSGHQFPNYSSELNVNALLLGDSALYLCASRGQVGPGTEAFFGQGTRLTVV.

This clone has ten or more counts. The chain has TRBV6-1 and TRBJ2-4; D ambiguous. This CDR3 is 13 amino acids long. Trimming removed 6 bases at V and 4 bases at J, with 10 bases between. Germline V lookup: CDR1 MNHNS, CDR2 SASEGT. CDR3 sequence (DNA): TGTGCCAGCAGCCCCGGGTCAAAAAACATTCAGTACTTC. It yields the protein CASSPGSKNIQYF.

Note on this clone: A junction boundary mismatches the germline segment, possibly from a read error. This chain links TRBV6-1 with TRBJ1-6; D gene uncertain. The CDR3 spans 13 residues. Germline V lookup: CDR1 MNHNS, CDR2 SASEGT. The CDR3 DNA reads TGTGCCAGCAGCGATAGCTATAGTTCACCCCTCCACTTT. The encoded protein is CASSDSYSSPLHF.

Concerning this clone: Germline is not matched at one junction end, which may reflect a read error. V and J are TRBV10-3 and TRBJ2-1; D may be TRBD2 (6 bases). This CDR3 is 16 amino acids long. Per the germline V gene, CDR1 is ENHRY and CDR2 is SYGVKD. CDR3 region: CAISETSGRNANGQFF. CDR3 bases: TGTGCTATCAGTGAGACTAGTGGGAGGAACGCGAATGGGCAGTTCTTC.

The chain couples TRBV9 to TRBJ2-2, with no clear D. Germline V gene data show CDR1 as SGDLS and CDR2 as YYNGEE. The CDR3 loop spans 16 amino acids. Deletions cut 0 bases from V and 5 bases from J, with 14 bases between. The CDR3 DNA is TGTGCCAGCAGCGTAGGCCCTTCGGGTCGGACCGGGGAGCTGTTTTTT. Protein: CASSVGPSGRTGELFF.

This clone was seen ten or more times. V gene TRBV5-1 combines with J gene TRBJ1-1; perhaps TRBD1 as D (6 bases). CDR1 and CDR2 (germline): SGHRS, YFSETQ. CDR3 length: 16 residues. Trimming left V 3 bases short and J 1 base short, with 16 bases between. The CDR3 DNA is TGCGCCAGCAGCTATGATACCGGGACACCGAACACTGAAGCTTTCTTT. This codes for CASSYDTGTPNTEAFF.

Remarks on this clone: The CDR3 does not end in the conserved phenylalanine or tryptophan, so this is likely a read error. The DNA is left out, because the CDR3 cannot be placed on it with certainty; the CDR3 is given as TCRdb lists it. The chain links TRBV11-1 to TRBJ1-6; TRBD1, the table's D call, was not compared with the DNA. Germline CDR1 SGHAT, CDR2 FQDESV (reference sequence). The CDR3 has 18 amino acids, counting both end residues. CDR3 residues: CASSPGQDVGYYNAPIHL.

The chain carries TRBV24-1 and TRBJ2-3; 9 bases align to TRBD1. The junction had 3 bases not matched to a gene; V was cut back by 7 bases and J by 8 bases. Germline V CDR1 and CDR2: KGHDR, SFDVKD. The CDR3 contains 12 residues. CDR3 coding DNA: TGTGCCACCAGACAGGGGGCCCGTACGCAGTATTTT. Protein sequence: CATRQGARTQYF.

This clone was found many times. The chain uses TRBV19 and TRBJ1-5, with D possibly TRBD1 on 6 matching bases. CDR1 and CDR2 from the germline V gene are LNHDA and SQIVND (reference sequence). V was cut by 6 bases and J by 0 bases, with 15 bases left in between. The CDR3 length is 16 residues. In DNA, the CDR3 is TGTGCCAGTAGCCGTACGACAGGACTTAGCAATCAGCCCCAGCATTTT. Translated, it gives CASSRTTGLSNQPQHF. Drawing the rest from reference TRBV19 and TRBJ1-5, the complete variable domain is DGGITQSPKYLFRKEGQNVTLSCEQNLNHDAMYWYRQDPGQGLRLIYYSQIVNDFQKGDIAEGYSVSREKKESFPLTVTSAQKNPTAFYLCASSRTTGLSNQPQHFGDGTRLSIL.

By frequency in the sample, this clone is medium-sized. The V gene is TRBV12-3 or TRBV12-4, the J gene TRBJ1-2; 12 bases are shared with TRBD1. This CDR3 is 17 amino acids long. V dropped 5 bases and J dropped 5; count of bases not matched to a gene: 12. CDR3 nucleotide sequence: TGTGCCAGCAGTCCCCCGGGACAGGGGGCGCTCTTGTATGGCTACACCTTC. Translation gives CASSPPGQGALLYGYTF.

In this sample, this clone turned up many times. V gene TRBV24-1 combines with J gene TRBJ1-4; D ambiguous. The CDR3 runs 12 residues. Trimming left V 11 bases short and J 3 bases short, with 9 bases between. Germline V gives CDR1 KGHDR, CDR2 SFDVKD. CDR3 in amino acids: CANQGANEKLFF. DNA of the CDR3: TGTGCCAATCAAGGCGCTAATGAAAAACTGTTTTTT.